A selection of T cell receptor beta chains follows, all from one sample in a study of human T cells and chemical hapten exposure. In TCRdb, the RACE reads were re-called with MiXCR into one record per CDR3 protein. The sample lists roughly 380,000 distinct CDR3 sequences, around 5% occurring once. The sequencing used whole blood, collected in connection with sensitization to the hapten diphenylcyclopropenone (DPC). These receptors came from a woman in her fifties or sixties with alopecia areata. Some clones in this sample may be carry-over from other donors' samples. Each CDR3 is given with its conserved first and last residue. Not every row has a clone size; where given, it reads once, few, many or a size class.

J,size,V,length,CDR3
TRBJ1-5,many,TRBV20-1,16,CSARDERDRGNQPQHF
TRBJ2-2,-,TRBV20-1,14,CSAASGFNTGELFF
TRBJ1-5,-,TRBV6-2/TRBV6-3,15,CAGSLGRYSNQPQHF
TRBJ2-3,few,TRBV11-2,17,CASSLGGYLVDTDTQYF
TRBJ1-5,-,TRBV10-2,15,CASSESSRSNQPQHF
TRBJ2-7,few,TRBV6-2/TRBV6-3,13,CASSKDLTYEQYF
TRBJ2-3,few,TRBV7-9,15,CASSLALDNTDTQYF
TRBJ2-5,few,TRBV27,9,CASSGTQYF
TRBJ2-1,many,TRBV27,15,CASSLVRGFGNEQFF
TRBJ2-1,-,TRBV5-1,13,CASIAPNRGEQFF
TRBJ2-7,-,TRBV25-1,13,CASGAWGSYEQYF
TRBJ2-5,few,TRBV5-6,14,CASITWDSMKTQYF
TRBJ2-7,few,TRBV7-3,15,CASSSRQGTLSEQYF
TRBJ1-4,many,TRBV7-2,14,CASSLEGVTEKLFF
TRBJ2-3,few,TRBV13,14,CASSSGLETDTQYF
TRBJ2-2,few,TRBV3-1,15,CASSQRGRNTGELFF
TRBJ2-2,many,TRBV9,15,CASSAGTMITGELFF
TRBJ1-4,many,TRBV5-4,14,CASSPEGPNEKLFF
TRBJ2-7,many,TRBV29-1,18,CSVDLSTSGRARVNEQYF
TRBJ2-1,few,TRBV27,14,CASSSTGGYNEQFF
TRBJ1-2,-,TRBV6-1,15,CATLPRTGGNYGYTF
TRBJ2-7,many,TRBV5-5,13,CASSPWGWDEQYF
TRBJ2-3,many,TRBV6-2/TRBV6-3,13,CASSSASSDTQYF
TRBJ1-2,-,TRBV5-1,13,CASSLRTGDFNTF
TRBJ2-1,-,TRBV4-3,16,CASRWYSGNTYNEQFF
TRBJ2-1,many,TRBV5-1,16,CASSLATSVKANEQFF
TRBJ1-6,many,TRBV20-1,11,CSAREKGPLHF
TRBJ2-3,few,TRBV6-1,17,CASSEVAGGWGTDTQYF
TRBJ2-3,few,TRBV12-3/TRBV12-4,15,CASSLQGDSTDTQYF
TRBJ1-4,many,TRBV28,11,CASSSPEKLFF
TRBJ1-1,many,TRBV28,10,CASGNTEAFF
TRBJ1-1,many,TRBV12-5,13,CASALDGAAEAFF
TRBJ2-4,-,TRBV4-3,15,CASSRVLSGEDIQYF
TRBJ1-1,few,TRBV12-5,13,CASGLQGATEAFF
TRBJ2-5,many,TRBV27,15,CASSWGPRTWETQYF
TRBJ1-2,many,TRBV12-3/TRBV12-4,11,CWGESSYGYTF
TRBJ2-3,-,TRBV19,13,CASSSRGVDTQYF
TRBJ1-2,many,TRBV12-3/TRBV12-4,11,CASSLQGGYTF
TRBJ2-1,many,TRBV7-8,16,CASSSTRAGFMKEQFF
TRBJ1-1,many,TRBV24-1,13,CATSGQGNTEAFF
TRBJ2-7,few,TRBV12-3/TRBV12-4,14,CASSFGGPTYEQYF
TRBJ2-1,many,TRBV5-6,18,CASSPLRTGKGSYNEQFF
TRBJ1-6,few,TRBV5-6,18,CASSLRAGRSSYNSPLHF
TRBJ1-2,-,TRBV28,16,CASSQGQGDLAYGYTF
TRBJ2-5,many,TRBV2,14,CASSEALSFETQYF
TRBJ1-4,-,TRBV13,12,CASSLGGGKVFF
TRBJ1-6,many,TRBV6-5,15,CASSTRQGGNSPLHF
TRBJ1-5,-,TRBV20-1,13,CSAKLGHNQPQHF
TRBJ2-7,few,TRBV28,17,CASSLGRTPTGSYEQYF
TRBJ1-1,-,TRBV20-1,12,CSEPGRLTEAFF
TRBJ1-1,many,TRBV6-5,16,CASSYSRDRGLAEAFF
TRBJ2-1,many,TRBV20-1,15,CSAGETGGPRNEQFF
TRBJ1-5,many,TRBV7-6,15,CASSSGTGGYQPQHF
TRBJ1-2,many,TRBV29-1,16,CSVEDISSGRTYGYTF
TRBJ1-1,many,TRBV7-2,11,CASSVDRRAFF
TRBJ2-3,-,TRBV7-4,20,CASSLDPTGGKPVGTDTQYF